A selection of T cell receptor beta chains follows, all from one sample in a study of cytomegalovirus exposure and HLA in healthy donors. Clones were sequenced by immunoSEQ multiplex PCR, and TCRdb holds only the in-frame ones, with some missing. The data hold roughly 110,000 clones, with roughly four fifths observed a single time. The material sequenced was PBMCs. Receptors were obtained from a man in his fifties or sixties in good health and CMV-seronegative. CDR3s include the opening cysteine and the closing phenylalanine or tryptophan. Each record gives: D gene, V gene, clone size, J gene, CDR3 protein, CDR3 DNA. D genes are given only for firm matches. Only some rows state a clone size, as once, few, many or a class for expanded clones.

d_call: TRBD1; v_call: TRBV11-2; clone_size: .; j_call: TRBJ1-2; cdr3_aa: CASSPDRDRYGYTF; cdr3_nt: TGTGCCAGCAGCCCGGACAGGGACAGATATGGCTACACCTTC
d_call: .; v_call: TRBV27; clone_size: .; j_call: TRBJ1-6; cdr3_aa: CASSSGREPSPLHF; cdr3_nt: TGTGCCAGCAGTTCAGGCAGGGAACCTTCACCCCTCCACTTT
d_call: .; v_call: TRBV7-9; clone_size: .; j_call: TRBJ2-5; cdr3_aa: CASSLRDTQETQYF; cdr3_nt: TGTGCCAGCAGCTTACGGGACACACAAGAGACCCAGTACTTC
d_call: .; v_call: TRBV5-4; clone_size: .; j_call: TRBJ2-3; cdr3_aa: CATSDGSTDTQYF; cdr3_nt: TGTGCCACCTCCGACGGGAGCACAGATACGCAGTATTTT
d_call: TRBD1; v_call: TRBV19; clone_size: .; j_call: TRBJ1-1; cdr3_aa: CASSIEGTGMNTEAFF; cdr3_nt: TGTGCCAGTAGTATTGAAGGGACAGGCATGAACACTGAAGCTTTCTTT
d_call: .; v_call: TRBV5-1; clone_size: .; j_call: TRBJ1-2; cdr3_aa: CASSAGYIDYGYTF; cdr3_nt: TGCGCCAGCAGCGCAGGGTATATTGACTATGGCTACACCTTC
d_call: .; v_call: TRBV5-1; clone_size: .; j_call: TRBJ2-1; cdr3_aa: CASSWGAGGRGNEQFF; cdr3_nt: TGCGCCAGCAGCTGGGGGGCCGGGGGCAGGGGGAATGAGCAGTTCTTC
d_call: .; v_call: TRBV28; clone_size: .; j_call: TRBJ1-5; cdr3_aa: CASSSPSPPQHF; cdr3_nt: TGTGCCAGCAGTTCCCCATCCCCGCCCCAGCATTTT
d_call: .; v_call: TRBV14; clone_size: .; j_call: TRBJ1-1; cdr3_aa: CASSQASLGGENTEAFF; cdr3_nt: TGTGCCAGCAGCCAAGCTTCTTTGGGGGGGGAGAACACTGAAGCTTTCTTT
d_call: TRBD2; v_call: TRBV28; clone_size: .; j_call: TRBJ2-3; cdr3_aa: CAGPPAGVSTDTQYF; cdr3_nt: TGTGCCGGCCCCCCCGCGGGGGTTAGCACAGATACGCAGTATTTT
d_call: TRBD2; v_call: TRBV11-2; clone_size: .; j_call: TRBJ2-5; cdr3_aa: CASSPSPGLAGEVYF; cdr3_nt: TGTGCCAGCAGCCCATCTCCGGGACTAGCGGGGGAAGTGTACTTC
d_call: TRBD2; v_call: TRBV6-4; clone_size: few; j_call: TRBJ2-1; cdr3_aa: CASSDSSGGGPDEQFF; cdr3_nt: TGTGCCAGCAGTGACTCGAGTGGCGGGGGGCCGGATGAGCAGTTCTTC
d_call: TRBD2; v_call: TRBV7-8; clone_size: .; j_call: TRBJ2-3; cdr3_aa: CASSLVLAESTDTQYF; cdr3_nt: TGTGCCAGCAGCTTAGTACTAGCGGAGAGCACAGATACGCAGTATTTT
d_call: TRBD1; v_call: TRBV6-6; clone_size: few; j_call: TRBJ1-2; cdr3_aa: CASTRGTAYGYTF; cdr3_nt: TGTGCCAGCACCAGAGGGACAGCTTATGGCTACACCTTC
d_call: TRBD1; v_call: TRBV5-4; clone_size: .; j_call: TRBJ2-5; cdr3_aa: CASSPGGQAQETQYF; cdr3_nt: TGTGCCAGCAGTCCCGGGGGACAGGCCCAAGAGACCCAGTACTTC
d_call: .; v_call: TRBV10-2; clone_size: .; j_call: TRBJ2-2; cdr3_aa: CASTSANTGELFF; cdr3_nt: TGCGCCAGCACTAGCGCGAACACCGGGGAGCTGTTTTTT
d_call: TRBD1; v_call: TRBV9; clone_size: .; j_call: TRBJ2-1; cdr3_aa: CASSVGGTGGYNEQFF; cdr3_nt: TGTGCCAGCAGCGTAGGGGGGACAGGGGGCTACAATGAGCAGTTCTTC
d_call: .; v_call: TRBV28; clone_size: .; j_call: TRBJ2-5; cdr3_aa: CASSFPGDPTVYQETQYF; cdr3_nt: TGTGCCAGCAGTTTCCCCGGGGATCCTACAGTGTACCAAGAGACCCAGTACTTC
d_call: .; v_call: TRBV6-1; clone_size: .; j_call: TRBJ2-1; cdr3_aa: CASSPRGRGKDEQFF; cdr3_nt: TGTGCCAGCAGTCCCAGAGGCAGGGGAAAGGATGAGCAGTTCTTC
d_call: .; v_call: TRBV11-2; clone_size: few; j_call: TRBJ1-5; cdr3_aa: CASSLGLSNQPQHF; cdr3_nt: TGTGCCAGCAGCTTAGGGCTTAGCAATCAGCCCCAGCATTTT
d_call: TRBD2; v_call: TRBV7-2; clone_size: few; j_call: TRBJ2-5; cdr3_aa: CASSLLAGEETQYF; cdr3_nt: TGTGCCAGCAGCTTACTAGCGGGGGAAGAGACCCAGTACTTC